This entry describes one T cell receptor (beta chain). Antigen unknown. The data belong to a study of response to subunit inactivated influenza vaccine. General observations from the study: Seasonal influenza vaccination, on each occasion, was suggested by the authors to recruit few new T cells.

Germline assignment: CDR1 SEHNR and CDR2 FQNEAQ (reference sequence). There are 14 residues in the CDR3. Trimming took off 0 bases at V and 8 bases at J, with 13 bases between the two ends. From the RT-PCR reads, TCRdb called clonotypes with MiXCR, one entry per CDR3 protein. The profile shows 590,000 or so distinct CDR3 sequences, 14% of them singletons. The specimen comprised PBMCs from blood, sampled about 14 days before vaccination. The receptor was isolated from a man aged 45 to 65 who received an inactivated influenza vaccine. V is TRBV7-9 and J is TRBJ1-1; a weak D match, TRBD1 (6 bases). This CDR3 reads CASSLAIGGMEAFF. CDR3 nucleotides: TGTGCCAGCAGCTTAGCGATCGGGGGCATGGAAGCTTTCTTT.